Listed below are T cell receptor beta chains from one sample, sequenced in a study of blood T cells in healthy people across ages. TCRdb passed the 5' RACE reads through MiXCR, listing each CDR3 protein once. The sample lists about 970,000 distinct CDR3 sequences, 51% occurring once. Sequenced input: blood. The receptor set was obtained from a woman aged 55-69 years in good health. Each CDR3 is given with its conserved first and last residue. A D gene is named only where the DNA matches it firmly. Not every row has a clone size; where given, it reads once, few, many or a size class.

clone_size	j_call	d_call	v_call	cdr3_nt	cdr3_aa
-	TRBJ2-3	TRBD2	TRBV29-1	TGCAGCGTTGGTTCTAGCGGGACGTGGGATACGCAGTATTTT	CSVGSSGTWDTQYF
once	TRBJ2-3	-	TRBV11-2	TGTGCCAGCAGCTTAGGAGTGGGAGGAGATACGCAGTATTTT	CASSLGVGGDTQYF
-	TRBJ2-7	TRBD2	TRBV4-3	TGCGCCAGCAGCCACACTAGCGGGAGTCTCTACGAGCAGTACTTC	CASSHTSGSLYEQYF
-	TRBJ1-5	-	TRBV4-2	TGTGCCAGCAGATCGGGCCTACAAGAGACCCAGCATTTT	CASRSGLQETQHF
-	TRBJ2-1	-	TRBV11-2	TGTGCCAGCAGCCCCGACTCAGACAATGAGCAGTTCTTC	CASSPDSDNEQFF
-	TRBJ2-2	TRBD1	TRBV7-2	TGTGCCAGCAGCCCCCTAGGGACAGGGAATTTTCACGGGGAGCTGTTTTTT	CASSPLGTGNFHGELFF
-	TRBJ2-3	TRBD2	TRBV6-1	TGTGCCAGCAGCGCAAAGGGGACTAGCGGGAGGATCACAGATACGCAGTATTTT	CASSAKGTSGRITDTQYF
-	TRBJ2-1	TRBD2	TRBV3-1	TGTGCCAGCAGCCAAGTCTCCGGGAGGGCCCACAATGAGCAGTTCTTC	CASSQVSGRAHNEQFF
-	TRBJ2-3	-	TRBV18	TGTGCCAGCTCACCTGTGGAGGGCCAGGGAGATACGCAGTATTTT	CASSPVEGQGDTQYF
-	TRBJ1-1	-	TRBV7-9	TGTGCCAGCAGCTCAGCACGTTGTGAAGCTTTCTTT	CASSSARCEAFF
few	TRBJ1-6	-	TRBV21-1	TGTGCCAGCGGACCTATCGACGTAGTCACCCTCCACTTT	CASGPIDVVTLHF
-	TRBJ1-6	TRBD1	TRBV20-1	TGCAGTGCCCAGGACAGGGTCCCCTATTCACCCCTCCACTTT	CSAQDRVPYSPLHF
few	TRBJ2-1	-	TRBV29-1	TGCACTGGCGGGAACGTCTACAATGAGCAGTTCTTC	CTGGNVYNEQFF
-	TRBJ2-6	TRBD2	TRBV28	TGTGCCAGCAGGGGGACTAGCGGGAGTGGCGTGTCTGGGGCCAACGTCCTGACTTTC	CASRGTSGSGVSGANVLTF
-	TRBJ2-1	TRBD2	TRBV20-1	TGCAGTGCGACCGGGACTAGCGGTTATGAGCAGTTCTTC	CSATGTSGYEQFF
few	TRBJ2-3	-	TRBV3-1	TGTGCCAGCAGCCCACGACAGGTTTTAGATACGCAGTATTTT	CASSPRQVLDTQYF
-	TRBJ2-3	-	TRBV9	TGTGCCAGCAGTCGTAGTACCGACCGTGGGGTCCTTACGCAGTATTTT	CASSRSTDRGVLTQYF
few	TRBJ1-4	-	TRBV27	TGTGCCAGCCGCCGGCGGACCCCAAGCGGAGGAGGAGCAACTAATGAAAAACTGTTTTTT	CASRRRTPSGGGATNEKLFF
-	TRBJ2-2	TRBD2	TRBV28	TGTGCCAGCATAAGCGGGATCTCGGCCGGGGAGCTGTTTTTT	CASISGISAGELFF
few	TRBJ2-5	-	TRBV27	TGTGCCAGCAGTTTAGGGTTGACTAGTGATGAGACCCAGTACTTC	CASSLGLTSDETQYF
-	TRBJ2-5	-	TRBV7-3	TGTGCCAGCAGCCCAACAGGGCGCAGTGAGTCAGAGACCCAGTACTTC	CASSPTGRSESETQYF
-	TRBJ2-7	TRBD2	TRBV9	TGTGCCAGCAGCGCAAGCGGGAGGGTCTACGAGCAGTACTTC	CASSASGRVYEQYF
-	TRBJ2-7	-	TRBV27	TGTGCCAGCAGGGACACAGGTACGACCTACGAGCAGTACTTC	CASRDTGTTYEQYF